In this sample, the clone carrying this T cell receptor (beta chain) turned up a few times. Its cognate antigen is unknown. The sample comes from a study of shared clonotypes between healthy human individuals. The wider study: The donor group consisted of a couple of women and a few men, aged 18 to 49. Overall study results and limits: Sharing across four donors was highest in naive CD4 (around 5%) and lowest in memory CD8 (roughly 0.4%).

Assay execution proceeded at the deep level. Each subset's genomic DNA was shared equally among a number of immunoSEQ plates. TCRdb's table, derived via immunoSEQ multiplex PCR, lists solely in-frame clones and lacks some. Counted here are 2.3 million or so clones, more than 85% occurring once; the ten biggest clones make up 0.35% to 0.5%. Per germline, CDR1 MNHEY and CDR2 SVGAGI. The CDR3 runs 14 residues. V was trimmed by 2 bases and J by 4 bases, leaving 11 bases between them. The receptor was isolated from a man aged 18 to 30 in good health. Some clones in this sample may be carry-over from other donors' samples. V gene TRBV6-5 combines with J gene TRBJ1-2; D gene unclear. The sequencing sample was made of naive CD4+ T cells from PBMCs. As to subset: CD45RA+ positively selected. The CDR3: CASSYSAGGYGYTF. CDR3 coding DNA: TGTGCCAGCAGTTACAGCGCAGGAGGCTATGGCTACACCTTC.